The rows below give T cell receptor beta chains drawn from one sample of a study of shared clonotypes between healthy human individuals. Profiled with immunoSEQ multiplex PCR; TCRdb holds only in-frame clones, not every one. This sample carries about 1 million clones, about three quarters of them seen once, and the ten largest clones take 1.4% to 1.5%. The sample comprised memory CD4+ T cells sorted from blood. The receptors were sampled from a man between 18 and 35 years old in good health. Each CDR3 is given without its conserved first and last residue. Fields, in order: V gene, J gene, CDR3 protein.

v_call: TRBV5-4; j_call: TRBJ2-1; cdr3_aa: ASSTSEPTNEQF
v_call: TRBV28; j_call: TRBJ2-2; cdr3_aa: ASSQRGELL
v_call: TRBV6-6; j_call: TRBJ1-1; cdr3_aa: ASRPSDKNLF
v_call: TRBV2; j_call: TRBJ1-3; cdr3_aa: ASSPTGEAGNTIY
v_call: TRBV15; j_call: TRBJ1-4; cdr3_aa: ATSRGGAMNEKLF
v_call: TRBV5-1; j_call: TRBJ1-6; cdr3_aa: ASSQQGIEIRSSPLH
v_call: TRBV6-6; j_call: TRBJ2-2; cdr3_aa: ASSPWTSGGTGELF
v_call: TRBV5-6; j_call: TRBJ1-5; cdr3_aa: ASSFQGEEVNQPQH
v_call: TRBV7-9; j_call: TRBJ1-1; cdr3_aa: ASSSSVVVNTEAF
v_call: TRBV4-2; j_call: TRBJ1-2; cdr3_aa: ASSQDGTGTRYGYT
v_call: TRBV30; j_call: TRBJ1-2; cdr3_aa: AWSAQGYGYT
v_call: TRBV10-2; j_call: TRBJ2-3; cdr3_aa: ASSESNLYTQY
v_call: TRBV4-1; j_call: TRBJ1-4; cdr3_aa: ASSQVVDSNEKLF
v_call: TRBV6-6; j_call: TRBJ2-5; cdr3_aa: ASSFSGGAETQY
v_call: TRBV11-3; j_call: TRBJ2-1; cdr3_aa: ASSAGPGLDNEQF
v_call: TRBV19; j_call: TRBJ2-7; cdr3_aa: ASRGGRVFDEQY
v_call: TRBV30; j_call: TRBJ2-7; cdr3_aa: AWRQTGVSYEQY
v_call: TRBV7-9; j_call: TRBJ1-5; cdr3_aa: ASSFAQQPQH
v_call: TRBV6-6; j_call: TRBJ2-3; cdr3_aa: ASSYRTGSTDTQY
v_call: TRBV5-6; j_call: TRBJ2-2; cdr3_aa: ASSLSLDSGLYTGELF
v_call: TRBV5-7; j_call: TRBJ1-5; cdr3_aa: ASSLDNSNQPQH
v_call: TRBV2; j_call: TRBJ2-1; cdr3_aa: ASSEERIPHNEQF
v_call: TRBV27; j_call: TRBJ1-2; cdr3_aa: ASSLRGYT
v_call: TRBV11-2; j_call: TRBJ1-1; cdr3_aa: ASSLTQGATEAF
v_call: TRBV13; j_call: TRBJ2-5; cdr3_aa: ASSRVAGDTETQY
v_call: TRBV6-6; j_call: TRBJ1-6; cdr3_aa: ASSRTGEDSPLH
v_call: TRBV10-3; j_call: TRBJ2-3; cdr3_aa: AISDSRGSTDTQY
v_call: TRBV10-2; j_call: NA; cdr3_aa: ASRAGGTYEQY
v_call: TRBV7-2; j_call: TRBJ2-5; cdr3_aa: ASSQRTRGVETQY
v_call: TRBV6-1; j_call: TRBJ1-1; cdr3_aa: ASSEKGGMNTEAF
v_call: TRBV29-1; j_call: TRBJ2-3; cdr3_aa: SVEAAGRDTQY
v_call: TRBV28; j_call: TRBJ2-7; cdr3_aa: ASMTEPYEQY
v_call: TRBV10-3; j_call: TRBJ1-1; cdr3_aa: AISVLGNTEAF
v_call: TRBV2; j_call: TRBJ2-7; cdr3_aa: ASSKNRAGYEQY
v_call: TRBV28; j_call: TRBJ1-4; cdr3_aa: ASSSDSSTNEKLF
v_call: TRBV5-1; j_call: TRBJ2-7; cdr3_aa: ASSRSGQDTYEQY
v_call: TRBV18; j_call: TRBJ2-4; cdr3_aa: ASSPPGQTNIQY
v_call: TRBV7-2; j_call: TRBJ2-5; cdr3_aa: ASSLELQETQY
v_call: TRBV14; j_call: TRBJ2-3; cdr3_aa: ASSQALSTDTQY
v_call: TRBV5-4; j_call: TRBJ2-7; cdr3_aa: ASSWGQTPDEQY
v_call: TRBV5-6; j_call: TRBJ1-3; cdr3_aa: ASSFGGTGLYGNTIY
v_call: TRBV7-3; j_call: TRBJ1-1; cdr3_aa: ASSFSPMNTEAF
v_call: TRBV5-1; j_call: TRBJ2-2; cdr3_aa: ASSSGLLGELF
v_call: TRBV5-1; j_call: TRBJ2-6; cdr3_aa: ASSLAVSGANVLT
v_call: TRBV4-2; j_call: TRBJ2-5; cdr3_aa: ASSQSGAGGETQY
v_call: TRBV10-3; j_call: TRBJ1-1; cdr3_aa: AIGQGAGTEAF
v_call: TRBV25-1; j_call: TRBJ1-4; cdr3_aa: ASSEADRVGEKLF
v_call: TRBV28; j_call: TRBJ2-7; cdr3_aa: ASTTGGRKKNEQY